The T cell receptor beta chain under discussion was sequenced for a study of cytomegalovirus exposure and HLA in healthy donors. About this clone: Its antigen is unknown. The sample has other DNA sequences that encode this CDR3 too.

Study observations and caveats: Data from an earlier analysis indicated that most TCR beta V segments were productive either about 87% or about 30% of the time.

This cohort consisted of healthy bone marrow donors. The PCR was carried out with 60 Vbeta primers and 13 Jbeta primers. Method: immunoSEQ multiplex PCR; TCRdb's copy keeps in-frame clones and lacks some. Of 210,000 or so clones in the sample, roughly 80% were seen once. Specimen: PBMCs. This TCR was recovered from a girl between 2 and 10 years old in good health and CMV-seronegative.

For the CDR3, the DNA is TGTGCCAGCAGTTTAGGACAGGGAACCTACGAGCAGTACTTC. This codes for CASSLGQGTYEQYF. The gene calls are TRBV27 and TRBJ2-7; TRBD1 matches at 8 bases. V was pared by 2 bases and J by 2 bases, with 2 bases of the junction left unmatched. Germline assignment: CDR1 MNHEY and CDR2 SMNVEV (reference sequence). The CDR3 spans 14 residues.